This T cell receptor (beta chain) was sequenced in a study of T cells in Graves' hyperthyroidism and ophthalmopathy. Amplification yielded TCR beta CDR3 regions, with RNA transcripts as the source. HTBI primers drove first-round RT-PCR of the TCR CDR3. TCRdb redid the calling of the multiplex PCR reads with MiXCR, one entry per CDR3 protein. The sample lists about 350,000 distinct CDR3 sequences, approximately 14% occurring once. Concerning this clonotype: It may be a read error: a sequence one base away is much more abundant.

V was clipped by 7 bases and J by 7 bases, with 10 bases between them. The CDR3 totals 10 residues. Germline CDR1 and CDR2: SQVTM and ANQGSEA. The V gene is TRBV29-1, the J gene TRBJ1-1; D is unclear. The sequencing sample was made of blood. This receptor was taken from a woman aged 55-69 years with Graves' ophthalmopathy. In nucleotides, the CDR3 is TGCAGCGGAGGGTACCTTGAAGCTTTCTTT. It is translated as CSGGYLEAFF. Using reference TRBV29-1 and TRBJ1-1 for the parts outside the CDR3, the full variable domain is SAVISQKPSRDICQRGTSLTIQCQVDSQVTMMFWYRQQPGQSLTLIATANQGSEATYESGFVIDKFPISRPNLTFSTLTVSNMSPEDSSIYLCSGGYLEAFFGQGTRLTVV.